The T cell receptor (beta chain) under discussion was sequenced for a study of T cells after posttransplantation cyclophosphamide. Study findings and constraints: Blood and skin or GI T cell repertoires showed limited TRB overlap. Donor-recipient repertoire similarity was low at 1-2 months, rising over year one. TRB clonality was highly associated with recipient CMV seropositivity and reactivation.

Trimming removed 4 bases at V and 12 bases at J, with 16 bases between. The CDR3 sequence is 14 residues long. Germline-derived CDR1 and CDR2 are MNHEY and SVGAGI. A marrow graft followed busulfan-fludarabine conditioning, with cyclophosphamide on days +3 and +4. This clone occurred a few times. The antigen is not known. Sequenced by immunoSEQ multiplex PCR; TCRdb stores in-frame clones only, minus some. Altogether approximately 13,000 clones were found in the sample, and no singletons occur. The sequence derives from a female patient aged 35 to 55 who received an allogeneic stem cell transplant from an unrelated donor, was CMV-positive, and had acute GVHD only. The graft donor may have contributed some T cells. The rearrangement joins TRBV6-5 to TRBJ1-6; TRBD1 is a possible D gene (5 bases). The sample was PBMCs, taken after allogeneic stem cell transplant with posttransplant cyclophosphamide. The CDR3 DNA reads as TGTGCCAGCAGTTTCATCCAGCAGGGCCAACCCCTCCACTTT. This sequence encodes CASSFIQQGQPLHF.